Below are 2 T cell receptor beta chains sequenced from a single sample in a study of shared clonotypes between healthy human individuals. The protocol was immunoSEQ multiplex PCR, while the TCRdb copy is restricted to in-frame clones and leaves out a portion. Of about 2.4 million clones in the sample, around 90% are singletons; the top ten hold roughly 0.15%. The sequenced material came from naive CD4+ T cells sorted from blood. As for subset: CD45RA+ positively selected. Receptors originate from a young man in good health.

This clone was observed a handful of times. The rearrangement joins TRBV4-1 to TRBJ1-5; no firm D call. CDR1 and CDR2 from the germline V gene are MGHRA and YSYEKL. The CDR3 contains 14 residues. V was pared by 1 base and J by 0 bases, with 4 bases between. The CDR3 loop reads CASSQGNSNQPQHF. The CDR3 region has the DNA TGCGCCAGCAGCCAAGGAAATAGCAATCAGCCCCAGCATTTT.

The V call is TRBV7-2, the J call TRBJ2-2; D possibly uses TRBD1 or TRBD2 (7 bases each). The CDR3 is 16 residues long. Trimming shortened V by 10 bases and J by 5 bases, and 23 bases separated the two germline ends. Germline V gene sequence: CDR1 SGHTA, CDR2 FQGNSA. CDR3 loop: CATRGPRGGRTGELFF. The CDR3 DNA sequence: TGTGCCACCCGGGGTCCCAGGGGGGGAAGGACCGGGGAGCTGTTTTTT.